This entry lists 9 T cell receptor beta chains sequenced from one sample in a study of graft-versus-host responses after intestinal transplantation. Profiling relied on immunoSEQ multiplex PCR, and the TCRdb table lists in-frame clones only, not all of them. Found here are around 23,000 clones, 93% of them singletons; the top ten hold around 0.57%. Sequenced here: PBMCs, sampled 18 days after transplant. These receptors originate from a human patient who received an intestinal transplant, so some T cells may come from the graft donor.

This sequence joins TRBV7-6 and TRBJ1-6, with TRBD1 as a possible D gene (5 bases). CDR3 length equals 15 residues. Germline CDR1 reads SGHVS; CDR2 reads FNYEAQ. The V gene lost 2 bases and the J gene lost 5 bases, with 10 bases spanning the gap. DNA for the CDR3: TGTGCCAGCAGCTTACGGACACTCGATAATTCACCCCTCCACTTT. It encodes CASSLRTLDNSPLHF.

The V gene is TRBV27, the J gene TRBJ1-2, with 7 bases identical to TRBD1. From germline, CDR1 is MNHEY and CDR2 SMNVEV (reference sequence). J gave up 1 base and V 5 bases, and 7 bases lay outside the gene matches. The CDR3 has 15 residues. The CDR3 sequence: CASSPQGRVNYGYTF. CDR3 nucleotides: TGTGCCAGCAGTCCACAGGGGAGGGTTAACTATGGCTACACCTTC.

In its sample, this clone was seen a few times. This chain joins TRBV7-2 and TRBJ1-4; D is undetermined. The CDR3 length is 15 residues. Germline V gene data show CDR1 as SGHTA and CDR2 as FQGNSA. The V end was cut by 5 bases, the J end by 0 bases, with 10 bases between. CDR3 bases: TGTGCCAGCAGCGCAAGCCCCGCAACTAATGAAAAACTGTTTTTT. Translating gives CASSASPATNEKLFF.

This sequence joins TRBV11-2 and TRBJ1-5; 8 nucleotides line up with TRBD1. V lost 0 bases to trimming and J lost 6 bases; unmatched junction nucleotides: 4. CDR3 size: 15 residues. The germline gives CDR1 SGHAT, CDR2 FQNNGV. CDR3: CASSLDGQGFQPQHF. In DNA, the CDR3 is TGTGCCAGCAGCTTAGATGGACAGGGATTTCAGCCCCAGCATTTT.

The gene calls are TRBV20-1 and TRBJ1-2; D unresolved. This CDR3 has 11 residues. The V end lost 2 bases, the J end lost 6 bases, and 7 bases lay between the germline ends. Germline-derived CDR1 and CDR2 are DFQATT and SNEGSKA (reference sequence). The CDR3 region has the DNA TGCAGTGCTAGAATCTTCGATGGCTACACCTTC. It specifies CSARIFDGYTF.

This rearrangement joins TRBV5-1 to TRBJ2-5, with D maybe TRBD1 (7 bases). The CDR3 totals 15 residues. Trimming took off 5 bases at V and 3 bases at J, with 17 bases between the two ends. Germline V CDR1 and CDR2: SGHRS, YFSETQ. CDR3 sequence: CASRDLDREEETQYF. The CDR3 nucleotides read TGCGCCAGCAGAGACCTCGACAGGGAGGAAGAGACCCAGTACTTC.

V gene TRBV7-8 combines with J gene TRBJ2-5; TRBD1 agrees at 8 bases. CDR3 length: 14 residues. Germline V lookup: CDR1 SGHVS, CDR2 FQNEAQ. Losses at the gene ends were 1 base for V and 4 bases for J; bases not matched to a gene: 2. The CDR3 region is CASSLDDRGETQYF. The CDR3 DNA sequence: TGTGCCAGCAGCTTAGACGACAGGGGAGAGACCCAGTACTTC.

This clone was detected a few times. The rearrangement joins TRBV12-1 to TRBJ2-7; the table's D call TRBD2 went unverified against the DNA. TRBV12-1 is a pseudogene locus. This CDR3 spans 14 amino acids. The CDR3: CASRRMRLSYEQYF. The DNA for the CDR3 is TGTGCCAGCAGGCGTATGCGGTTGTCCTACGAGCAGTACTTC.

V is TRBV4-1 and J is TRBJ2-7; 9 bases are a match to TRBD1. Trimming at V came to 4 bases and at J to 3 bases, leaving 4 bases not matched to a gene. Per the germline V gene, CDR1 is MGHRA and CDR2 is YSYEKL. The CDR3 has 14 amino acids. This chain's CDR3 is CASSPPGQGYEQYF. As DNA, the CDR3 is TGCGCCAGCAGCCCGCCGGGACAGGGCTACGAGCAGTACTTC.